This entry lists 6 T cell receptor beta chains sequenced from one sample in a study of molecular identifiers for immune sequencing clone quantification. TCRdb reprocessed the PCR reads with MiXCR, giving one entry per CDR3 protein. The table includes about 70,000 distinct CDR3 sequences, about a sixth detected once. The sequenced sample consisted of naive CD8+ T cells from blood, with Jurkat cell RNA spiked in. Subset described: FACS-sorted CD8+CD4-CCR7+CD45RA+ naive T cells. These receptors all come from a human donor in good health. Some libraries in this study had Jurkat cell RNA spiked in.

This clonotype was counted many times. The chain employs TRBV27 and TRBJ2-2, with TRBD1 matching 7 bases. In germline, CDR1 is MNHEY, CDR2 SMNVEV (reference sequence). V lost 3 bases and J lost 4; bases outside the gene matches: 5. This CDR3 comprises 15 residues. DNA for the CDR3: TGTGCCAGCAGTTTCGACAGGGATAGCACCGGGGAGCTGTTTTTT. Encoded protein: CASSFDRDSTGELFF.

This clonotype was observed a handful of times. This clone may be a read error of a much larger clone one base away. The chain recombines TRBV4-1 with TRBJ2-1; TRBD2 agrees at 11 bases. Germline V lookup: CDR1 MGHRA, CDR2 YSYEKL. There are 17 residues in the CDR3. V was pared by 1 base and J by 8 bases, with 10 bases of the junction left unmatched. In DNA, the CDR3 is TGCGCCAGCAGCCAAGTCGATCTAGCGGGAGGAGACGATGAGCAGTTCTTC. Its protein is CASSQVDLAGGDDEQFF.

This clonotype came up many times. V is TRBV29-1 and J is TRBJ2-7; 7 bases align to TRBD1. The length of the CDR3 is 16 residues. With 3 bases clipped from V and 5 bases from J, the junction kept 16 bases outside the gene matches. CDR1 and CDR2 (germline): SQVTM, ANQGSEA. The CDR3 DNA is TGCAGCGTTGACTCAGAGACAGGGTCAAGGACAGACGAGCAGTACTTC. It is translated as CSVDSETGSRTDEQYF.

In regard to this clonotype: This clone may be a read error of a much larger clone one base away. This chain connects TRBV7-9 to TRBJ2-6; TRBD1 aligns across 9 bases. The CDR3 totals 19 residues. Looked up from germline, CDR1 is SEHNR and CDR2 is FQNEAQ (reference sequence). Trimming took 5 bases from V and 2 from J; bases not matched to a gene: 13. The chain's CDR3 is CASSPPPPGQGPGANVLTF. The CDR3 DNA sequence: TGTGCCAGCAGCCCACCGCCGCCGGGACAGGGTCCTGGGGCCAACGTCCTGACTTTC.

At least ten counts were recorded for this clonotype. The V and J genes are TRBV10-3 and TRBJ2-2; D is ambiguous. Germline CDR1 is ENHRY and CDR2 is SYGVKD. This CDR3 has 15 residues. The V end lost 2 bases, the J end lost 1 base, and 8 bases lay between the germline ends. The CDR3 is CAISEPYQNTGELFF. The CDR3 coding sequence is TGTGCCATCAGTGAGCCGTACCAGAACACCGGGGAGCTGTTTTTT.

This clonotype was observed at least ten times. V is TRBV7-3 and J is TRBJ2-1, with TRBD2 as a possible D gene (6 bases). V lost 4 bases to trimming and J lost 5 bases, with 9 bases between them. The CDR3 extends over 13 amino acids. Germline CDR1 SGHTA, CDR2 FQGTGA. CDR3 residues: CASSSGLNNEQFF. Here the CDR3 DNA reads TGTGCCAGCAGCTCGGGACTTAACAATGAGCAGTTCTTC.